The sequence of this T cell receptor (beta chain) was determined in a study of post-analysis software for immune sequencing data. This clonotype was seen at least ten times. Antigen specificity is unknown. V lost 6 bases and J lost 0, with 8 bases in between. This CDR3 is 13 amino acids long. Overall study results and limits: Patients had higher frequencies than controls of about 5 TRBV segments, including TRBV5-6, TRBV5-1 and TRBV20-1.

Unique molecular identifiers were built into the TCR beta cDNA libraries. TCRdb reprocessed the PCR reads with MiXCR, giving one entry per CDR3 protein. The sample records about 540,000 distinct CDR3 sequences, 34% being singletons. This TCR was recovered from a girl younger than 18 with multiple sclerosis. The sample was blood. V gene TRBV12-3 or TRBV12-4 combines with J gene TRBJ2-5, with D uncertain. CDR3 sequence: CASSFSDQETQYF. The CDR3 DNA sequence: TGTGCCAGCAGCTTCTCAGACCAAGAGACCCAGTACTTC.